This T cell receptor (beta chain) was identified in a study of control samples from healthy donors and cancer patients. Sequencing was performed with immunoSEQ multiplex PCR; in TCRdb, only in-frame clones are kept and a portion is missing. The sample shows hundreds of thousands of clones, 75% to 95% of them seen only once. CDR1 and CDR2 (germline): SGHTA, FQGTGA. The junction had 2 bases not matched to a gene; V was cut back by 5 bases and J by 4 bases. The CDR3 is 14 residues long. The chain combines TRBV7-3 with TRBJ1-6; TRBD1 matches at 7 bases. The sequence came from a middle-aged man with head and neck cancer. The sample consisted of PBMCs. The CDR3 nucleotides are TGTGCCAGCAGCCAGACAGGGTATAATTCACCCCTCCACTTT. Encoded protein: CASSQTGYNSPLHF.